These T cell receptor beta chains were read from a single sample in a study of OX40 agonist ivuxolimab in advanced cancers. Some clones are missing from TCRdb's copy, which holds only in-frame ones; the method was immunoSEQ multiplex PCR. The top ten clones hold approximately 0.8% of a sample with roughly 80,000 clones, 80% to 90% of them seen once. The specimen was CD4+ or CD8+ T cells sorted from blood, collected in a trial of the OX40 agonist ivuxolimab. The receptors originated from an adult with an advanced solid tumor such as melanoma, head and neck, liver or kidney cancer. Both conserved end residues are part of each CDR3. The order of the fields is D gene, V gene, CDR3 length, clone size, J gene, CDR3 protein, CDR3 DNA. The D gene is left open where the match is weak. Not all rows give a size; the values are once, few, many and, for expanded clones, a class.

TRBD1	TRBV27	16	NA	TRBJ1-2	CASNPVGTQGRYGYTF	TGTGCCAGCAATCCTGTGGGGACACAGGGGCGCTATGGCTACACCTTC
TRBD1	TRBV2	16	NA	TRBJ1-3	CASSRTGVNSGNTIYF	TGTGCCAGCAGTAGGACAGGGGTTAACTCTGGAAACACCATATATTTT
NA	TRBV7-9	12	NA	TRBJ2-5	CASSPWEETQYF	TGTGCCAGCAGCCCGTGGGAGGAGACCCAGTACTTC
NA	TRBV19	16	once	TRBJ2-5	CASSPGSYVYGETQYF	TGTGCCAGTAGTCCGGGGTCTTACGTGTATGGAGAGACCCAGTACTTC
NA	TRBV5-1	13	NA	TRBJ2-7	CASSLPDTYEQYF	TGCGCCAGCAGCCTTCCGGACACCTACGAGCAGTACTTC
NA	TRBV27	15	NA	TRBJ2-2	CASSLWGDDTGELFF	TGTGCCAGCAGTTTGTGGGGGGATGACACCGGGGAGCTGTTTTTT
TRBD1	TRBV6-5	13	NA	TRBJ1-2	CASSYHRQGGYTF	TGTGCCAGCAGTTATCATCGACAGGGAGGCTACACCTTC
NA	TRBV6-5	13	NA	TRBJ1-2	CASSLDRNYGYTF	TGTGCCAGCAGCCTGGACAGAAACTATGGCTACACCTTC
NA	TRBV9	16	NA	TRBJ1-2	CASSAALPRGGDGYTF	TGTGCCAGCAGCGCCGCCCTACCCCGGGGGGGCGATGGCTACACCTTC
NA	TRBV5-1	15	NA	TRBJ2-2	CASSSQVQNTGELFF	TGCGCCAGCAGCTCCCAAGTACAGAACACCGGGGAGCTGTTTTTT
NA	TRBV6-4	15	NA	TRBJ2-3	CASSDSRQGGDTQYF	TGTGCCAGCAGTGACTCGAGACAGGGAGGAGATACGCAGTATTTT
TRBD2	TRBV7-9	15	once	TRBJ2-7	CASSLLAGGAYEQYF	TGTGCCAGCAGCCTGCTAGCGGGAGGGGCCTACGAGCAGTACTTC
TRBD1	TRBV5-6	16	NA	TRBJ1-1	CASSFYIGQGYTEAFF	TGTGCCAGCAGCTTTTACATAGGACAGGGCTACACTGAAGCTTTCTTT
NA	TRBV19	16	NA	TRBJ1-3	CASSKPGLLSGNTIYF	TGTGCCAGTAGTAAGCCGGGACTCCTCTCTGGAAACACCATATATTTT
NA	TRBV4-1	14	NA	TRBJ1-4	CASQRTAYNEKLFF	TGCGCCAGCCAGAGGACCGCCTACAATGAAAAACTGTTTTTT
TRBD1	TRBV7-6	15	few	TRBJ1-4	CASSSWTGGNEKLFF	TGTGCCAGCAGCTCCTGGACAGGGGGGAATGAAAAACTGTTTTTT
NA	TRBV28	16	NA	TRBJ1-2	CASSSKTAGSLYGYTF	TGTGCCAGCAGTTCAAAGACGGCAGGGTCCCTCTATGGCTACACCTTC
TRBD1	TRBV6-1	13	NA	TRBJ2-3	CASSINRGDTQYF	TGTGCCAGCAGTATTAACAGGGGAGATACGCAGTATTTT
TRBD1	TRBV25-1	14	NA	TRBJ1-1	CASRTGNLNTEAFF	TGTGCCAGCCGGACAGGGAACCTGAACACTGAAGCTTTCTTT
NA	TRBV7-2	13	NA	TRBJ2-3	CASSSTRAYTQYF	TGTGCCAGCAGCTCGACTCGGGCCTATACGCAGTATTTT
NA	TRBV18	15	NA	TRBJ2-7	CASSRGGDNSYEQYF	TGTGCCAGCTCCCGAGGGGGGGACAACTCCTACGAGCAGTACTTC
TRBD2	TRBV14	19	NA	TRBJ2-3	CASSTPGMGTTNPTDTQYF	TGTGCCAGCAGCACGCCGGGGATGGGGACTACAAACCCTACAGATACGCAGTATTTT
NA	TRBV28	14	NA	TRBJ1-3	CASSLPGPGNTIYF	TGTGCCAGCAGCCTTCCGGGACCGGGAAACACCATATATTTT
NA	TRBV28	14	NA	TRBJ2-3	CASSFGGRTDTQYF	TGTGCCAGCAGTTTCGGTGGGAGAACAGATACGCAGTATTTT
NA	TRBV29-1	13	NA	TRBJ2-1	CSVALSSYNEQFF	TGCAGCGTGGCCTTGAGCTCCTACAATGAGCAGTTCTTC
NA	TRBV2	15	once	TRBJ1-2	CASSEATGRPDGYTF	TGTGCCAGCAGTGAAGCAACCGGACGGCCCGATGGCTACACCTTC
NA	TRBV5-6	14	NA	TRBJ1-4	CASSLGQINEKLFF	TGTGCCAGCAGCTTGGGACAGATTAATGAAAAACTGTTTTTT
TRBD1	TRBV18	14	NA	TRBJ2-1	CASSPPDRENEQFF	TGTGCCAGCTCACCTCCGGACAGGGAGAATGAGCAGTTCTTC
TRBD1	TRBV7-9	15	few	TRBJ1-1	CASSSKRTGGTEAFF	TGTGCCAGCAGCTCAAAGCGGACAGGGGGCACTGAAGCTTTCTTT
NA	TRBV5-1	12	NA	TRBJ2-5	CASSEGLETQYF	TGCGCCAGCAGTGAGGGGCTGGAGACCCAGTACTTC
NA	TRBV7-9	14	NA	TRBJ1-1	CASSFTGLNTEAFF	TGTGCCAGCAGCTTCACAGGTCTGAACACTGAAGCTTTCTTT
NA	TRBV7-9	15	NA	TRBJ1-1	CASSLVGGMNTEAFF	TGTGCCAGCAGCTTAGTCGGGGGAATGAACACTGAAGCTTTCTTT
TRBD1	TRBV30	13	NA	TRBJ2-4	CAWSGGQKNIQYF	TGTGCCTGGAGTGGGGGACAGAAAAACATTCAGTACTTC
NA	TRBV5-1	16	NA	TRBJ2-1	CASSLSGQVKGNEQFF	TGCGCCAGCAGCCTGTCGGGCCAGGTCAAGGGCAATGAGCAGTTCTTC
TRBD1	TRBV29-1	16	NA	TRBJ2-1	CSVENPRQGHYNEQFF	TGCAGCGTTGAAAACCCTCGACAGGGCCACTACAATGAGCAGTTCTTC
NA	TRBV6-5	16	NA	TRBJ2-2	CASSYQGGLNTGELFF	TGTGCCAGCAGTTACCAGGGAGGCCTGAACACCGGGGAGCTGTTTTTT
NA	TRBV5-1	12	NA	TRBJ2-7	CASSQEGHEQYF	TGCGCCAGCAGCCAAGAAGGTCACGAGCAGTACTTC
NA	TRBV27	15	NA	TRBJ1-4	CASSRGSLVDEKLFF	TGTGCCAGCAGCAGGGGCTCTCTGGTCGATGAAAAACTGTTTTTT
NA	TRBV19	13	NA	TRBJ1-3	CASSISRDHTIYF	TGTGCCAGTAGTATCAGCAGGGACCACACCATATATTTT
TRBD1	TRBV5-6	14	NA	TRBJ2-7	CASSVGQGVWEQYF	TGTGCCAGCAGCGTAGGACAGGGAGTGTGGGAGCAGTACTTC
NA	TRBV7-9	14	NA	TRBJ1-2	CASSFGTNNYGYTF	TGTGCCAGCAGCTTTGGGACAAACAACTATGGCTACACCTTC
TRBD1	TRBV7-7	18	NA	TRBJ1-5	CASSLPRDRPFSNQPQHF	TGTGCTAGCAGCTTACCCCGGGACAGGCCTTTCAGCAATCAGCCCCAGCATTTT
NA	TRBV7-2	12	medium-sized	TRBJ1-2	CASSWPNYGYTF	TGTGCCAGCAGCTGGCCTAACTATGGCTACACCTTC
NA	TRBV19	15	NA	TRBJ2-3	CASSPRDPRVDTQYF	TGTGCCAGTAGTCCCCGGGACCCCAGGGTAGATACGCAGTATTTT
NA	TRBV5-1	15	NA	TRBJ1-1	CASSLDPGVRTEAFF	TGCGCCAGCAGCTTGGATCCAGGGGTTAGAACTGAAGCTTTCTTT
NA	TRBV5-1	15	NA	TRBJ1-1	CASSSIMGHRAEAFF	TGCGCCAGCAGCTCCATAATGGGCCACAGGGCTGAAGCTTTCTTT
NA	TRBV2	12	NA	TRBJ2-1	CASSARVWEQFF	TGTGCCAGCAGTGCCAGGGTTTGGGAGCAGTTCTTC
NA	TRBV6-5	15	NA	TRBJ2-6	CASSYGLSGANVLTF	TGTGCCAGCAGTTACGGGCTCTCTGGGGCCAACGTCCTGACTTTC
NA	TRBV30	13	NA	TRBJ1-5	CAWSSGENQPQHF	TGTGCCTGGAGTAGCGGGGAGAATCAGCCCCAGCATTTT